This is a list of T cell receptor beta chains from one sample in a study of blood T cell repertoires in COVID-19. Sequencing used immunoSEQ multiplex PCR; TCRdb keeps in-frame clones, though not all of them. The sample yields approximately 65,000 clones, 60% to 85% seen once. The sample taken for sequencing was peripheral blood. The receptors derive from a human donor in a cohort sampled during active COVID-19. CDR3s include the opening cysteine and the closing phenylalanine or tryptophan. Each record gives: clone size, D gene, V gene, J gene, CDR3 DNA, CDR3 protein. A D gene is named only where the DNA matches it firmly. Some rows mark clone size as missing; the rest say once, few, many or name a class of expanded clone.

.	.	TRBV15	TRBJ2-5	TGTGCCACCAGCAGAGATAGGGGGGGGAGCGGGTACCAAGAGACCCAGTACTTC	CATSRDRGGSGYQETQYF
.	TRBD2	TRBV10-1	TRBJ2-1	TGCGCCAGCAGTCCAGGGACTAGCGGCTCTGGAGAGCAGTTCTTC	CASSPGTSGSGEQFF
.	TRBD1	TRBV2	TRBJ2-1	TGTGCCAGCAGCTCGAATAGGGACAGGGGGCGTAATGAGCAGTTCTTC	CASSSNRDRGRNEQFF
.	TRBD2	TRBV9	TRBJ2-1	TGTGCCAGCAGCGTAGAGTCCGTAGCGGGGGCGACTGAGCAGTTCTTC	CASSVESVAGATEQFF
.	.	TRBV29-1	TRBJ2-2	TGCAGCCCATGGTTACTCAGGGTCGAGTCCGGGGAGCTGTTTTTT	CSPWLLRVESGELFF
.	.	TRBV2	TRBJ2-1	TGTGCCAGCAGTGATAGTTTGGCGGGTGTGGGCAATGAGCAGTTCTTC	CASSDSLAGVGNEQFF
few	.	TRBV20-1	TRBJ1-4	TGCAGTGCCAGTTACGTTCAGTATGCAACTAATGAAAAACTGTTTTTT	CSASYVQYATNEKLFF
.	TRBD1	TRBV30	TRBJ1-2	TGTGCCTGGACCGCGGACAGGGACTATGGCTACACCTTC	CAWTADRDYGYTF
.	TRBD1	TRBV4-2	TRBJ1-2	TGTGCCAGCAGCCAAACTCCAGGGGGAGCTAACTATGGCTACACCTTC	CASSQTPGGANYGYTF
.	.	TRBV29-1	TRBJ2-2	TGCAGCGTTGCTGTGCAGGGCACCGGGGAGCTGTTTTTT	CSVAVQGTGELFF
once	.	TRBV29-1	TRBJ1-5	TGCAGCGTTGGTCTTCAGGGCAATCAGCCCCAGCATTTT	CSVGLQGNQPQHF
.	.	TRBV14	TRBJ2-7	TGTGCCAGCAGCCAAGTACATAGCCAGGGCTCTCGGTACTTC	CASSQVHSQGSRYF
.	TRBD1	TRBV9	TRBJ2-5	TGTGCCAGCAACGAGTGGGGACAGACACAAGAGACCCAGTACTTC	CASNEWGQTQETQYF
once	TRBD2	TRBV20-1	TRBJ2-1	TGCAGTGCTGGAACTAGCGGGAGTCAGTTCTTC	CSAGTSGSQFF
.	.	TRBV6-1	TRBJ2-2	TGTGCCAGCAGTGACGGCGGATCCGGGGAGCTGTTTTTT	CASSDGGSGELFF
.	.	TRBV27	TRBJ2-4	TGTGCCAGCAGTTTATTGGGCTCCGGGACAAATCCCACCCCGACCTTC	CASSLLGSGTNPTPTF
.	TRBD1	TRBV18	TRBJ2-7	TGTGCCAGCTCACCCGGGACAGTACTTTACGAGCAGTACTTC	CASSPGTVLYEQYF
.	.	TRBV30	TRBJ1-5	TGTGCCTGGAGTGTACGAGGCGGCAATCAGCCCCAGCATTTT	CAWSVRGGNQPQHF
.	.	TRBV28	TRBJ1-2	TGTGCCAGCAGTTTACGGGACTATGGCTACACCTTC	CASSLRDYGYTF
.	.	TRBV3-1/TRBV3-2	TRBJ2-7	TGTGCCAGCAGCCAAGTCACGCAGGGCAGCTCCTACGAGCAGTACTTC	CASSQVTQGSSYEQYF
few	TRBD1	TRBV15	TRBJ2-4	TGTGCCACCAGCAGGGCGCTGGGACAGTCAAACATTCAGTACTTC	CATSRALGQSNIQYF
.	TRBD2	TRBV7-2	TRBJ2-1	TGTGCCAGCAGCCTCGAGGGGGGACTAGCGGGAGGGAAGCAGTTCTTC	CASSLEGGLAGGKQFF
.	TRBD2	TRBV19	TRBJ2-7	TGTGCCAGTAGTCCAACCGGGACTAGCGGTGTAAGACAGTACTTC	CASSPTGTSGVRQYF
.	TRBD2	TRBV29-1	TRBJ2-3	TGCAGCTCAGGGACTAGCGGGGGCCTCGACACAGATACGCAGTATTTT	CSSGTSGGLDTDTQYF
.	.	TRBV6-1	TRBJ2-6	TGTGCCAGCAGTGAAGCGCGGATAAACTCTGGGGCCAACGTCCTGACTTTC	CASSEARINSGANVLTF
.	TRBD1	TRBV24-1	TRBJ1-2	TGTGCCACCAGACAGACAGGGTTACCTGGCTACACCTTC	CATRQTGLPGYTF
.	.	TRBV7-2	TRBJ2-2	TGTGCCAGCAACTTGGAGGGGGCGCACACCGGGGAGCTGTTTTTT	CASNLEGAHTGELFF
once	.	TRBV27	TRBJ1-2	TGTGCCAGCAGTGAGACACGGAACTATGGCTACACCTTC	CASSETRNYGYTF
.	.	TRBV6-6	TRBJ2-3	TGTGCCAGCAGAATCCCTAGCACAGATACGCAGTATTTT	CASRIPSTDTQYF
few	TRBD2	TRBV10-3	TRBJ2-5	TGTGCCATCAGTGAGTCGGATGGGCTAGCGGGGGGCCGCCAAGAGACCCAGTACTTC	CAISESDGLAGGRQETQYF
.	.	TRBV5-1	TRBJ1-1	TGCGCCAGCAGCGCCACCGGGGGGGCTGCAGGAGCTTTCTTT	CASSATGGAAGAFF
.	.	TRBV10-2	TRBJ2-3	TGCGCCAGCAGTGCCACAACCCCCTCTACGCAGTATTTT	CASSATTPSTQYF
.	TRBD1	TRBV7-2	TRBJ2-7	TGTGCCAGCAGCCCAGGGACAGGGGGTTATCGCGAGCAGTACTTC	CASSPGTGGYREQYF
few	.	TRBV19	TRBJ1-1	TGTGCCAGTAGTGCCCGGTGGGGGCGAGAAGCTTTCTTT	CASSARWGREAFF
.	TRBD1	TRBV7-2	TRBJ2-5	TGTGCCAGCAGCTTAGCGGGGACAGGGGTACAAGAGACCCAGTACTTC	CASSLAGTGVQETQYF
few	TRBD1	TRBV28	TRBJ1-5	TGTGCCAGCAGCCCCTCAGGGGGCCAGCCCCAGCATTTT	CASSPSGGQPQHF
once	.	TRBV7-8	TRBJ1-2	TGTGCCAGCAGCTATACGGGGGACTATGGCTACACCTTC	CASSYTGDYGYTF
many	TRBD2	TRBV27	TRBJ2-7	TGTGCCAGAGGCCCATTTCCCCTAGCGGGAAGCTCCTACGAGCAGTACTTC	CARGPFPLAGSSYEQYF
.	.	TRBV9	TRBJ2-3	TGTGCCAGCAGCGTCCTACAGGGCTCCACAGATACGCAGTATTTT	CASSVLQGSTDTQYF
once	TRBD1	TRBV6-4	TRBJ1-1	TGTGCCAGCAGGAAGGACAGGGTGGACACTGAAGCTTTCTTT	CASRKDRVDTEAFF
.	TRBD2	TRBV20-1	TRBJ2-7	TGCAGTGCTAGTGATCTAGCGGGGGGGGACGGCGAGCAGTACTTC	CSASDLAGGDGEQYF
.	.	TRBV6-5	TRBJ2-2	TGTGCCAGCAGTTACTTTGCCACGGTCGGGGAGCTGTTTTTT	CASSYFATVGELFF
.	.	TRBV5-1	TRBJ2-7	TGCGCCAGCAGCTTGGGGGGCTCCGACGAGCAGTACTTC	CASSLGGSDEQYF
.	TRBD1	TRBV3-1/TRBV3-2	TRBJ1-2	TGTGCCAGCAGCCGGGGACAGGGGGATAATGGCTACACCTTC	CASSRGQGDNGYTF
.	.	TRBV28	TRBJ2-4	TGTGCCAGCAGTCAGCAGGGGTTCAAAAACATTCAGTACTTC	CASSQQGFKNIQYF
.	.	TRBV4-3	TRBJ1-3	TGCGCCAGCAGCCAAGGCCGGGTTGGAAACACCATATATTTT	CASSQGRVGNTIYF